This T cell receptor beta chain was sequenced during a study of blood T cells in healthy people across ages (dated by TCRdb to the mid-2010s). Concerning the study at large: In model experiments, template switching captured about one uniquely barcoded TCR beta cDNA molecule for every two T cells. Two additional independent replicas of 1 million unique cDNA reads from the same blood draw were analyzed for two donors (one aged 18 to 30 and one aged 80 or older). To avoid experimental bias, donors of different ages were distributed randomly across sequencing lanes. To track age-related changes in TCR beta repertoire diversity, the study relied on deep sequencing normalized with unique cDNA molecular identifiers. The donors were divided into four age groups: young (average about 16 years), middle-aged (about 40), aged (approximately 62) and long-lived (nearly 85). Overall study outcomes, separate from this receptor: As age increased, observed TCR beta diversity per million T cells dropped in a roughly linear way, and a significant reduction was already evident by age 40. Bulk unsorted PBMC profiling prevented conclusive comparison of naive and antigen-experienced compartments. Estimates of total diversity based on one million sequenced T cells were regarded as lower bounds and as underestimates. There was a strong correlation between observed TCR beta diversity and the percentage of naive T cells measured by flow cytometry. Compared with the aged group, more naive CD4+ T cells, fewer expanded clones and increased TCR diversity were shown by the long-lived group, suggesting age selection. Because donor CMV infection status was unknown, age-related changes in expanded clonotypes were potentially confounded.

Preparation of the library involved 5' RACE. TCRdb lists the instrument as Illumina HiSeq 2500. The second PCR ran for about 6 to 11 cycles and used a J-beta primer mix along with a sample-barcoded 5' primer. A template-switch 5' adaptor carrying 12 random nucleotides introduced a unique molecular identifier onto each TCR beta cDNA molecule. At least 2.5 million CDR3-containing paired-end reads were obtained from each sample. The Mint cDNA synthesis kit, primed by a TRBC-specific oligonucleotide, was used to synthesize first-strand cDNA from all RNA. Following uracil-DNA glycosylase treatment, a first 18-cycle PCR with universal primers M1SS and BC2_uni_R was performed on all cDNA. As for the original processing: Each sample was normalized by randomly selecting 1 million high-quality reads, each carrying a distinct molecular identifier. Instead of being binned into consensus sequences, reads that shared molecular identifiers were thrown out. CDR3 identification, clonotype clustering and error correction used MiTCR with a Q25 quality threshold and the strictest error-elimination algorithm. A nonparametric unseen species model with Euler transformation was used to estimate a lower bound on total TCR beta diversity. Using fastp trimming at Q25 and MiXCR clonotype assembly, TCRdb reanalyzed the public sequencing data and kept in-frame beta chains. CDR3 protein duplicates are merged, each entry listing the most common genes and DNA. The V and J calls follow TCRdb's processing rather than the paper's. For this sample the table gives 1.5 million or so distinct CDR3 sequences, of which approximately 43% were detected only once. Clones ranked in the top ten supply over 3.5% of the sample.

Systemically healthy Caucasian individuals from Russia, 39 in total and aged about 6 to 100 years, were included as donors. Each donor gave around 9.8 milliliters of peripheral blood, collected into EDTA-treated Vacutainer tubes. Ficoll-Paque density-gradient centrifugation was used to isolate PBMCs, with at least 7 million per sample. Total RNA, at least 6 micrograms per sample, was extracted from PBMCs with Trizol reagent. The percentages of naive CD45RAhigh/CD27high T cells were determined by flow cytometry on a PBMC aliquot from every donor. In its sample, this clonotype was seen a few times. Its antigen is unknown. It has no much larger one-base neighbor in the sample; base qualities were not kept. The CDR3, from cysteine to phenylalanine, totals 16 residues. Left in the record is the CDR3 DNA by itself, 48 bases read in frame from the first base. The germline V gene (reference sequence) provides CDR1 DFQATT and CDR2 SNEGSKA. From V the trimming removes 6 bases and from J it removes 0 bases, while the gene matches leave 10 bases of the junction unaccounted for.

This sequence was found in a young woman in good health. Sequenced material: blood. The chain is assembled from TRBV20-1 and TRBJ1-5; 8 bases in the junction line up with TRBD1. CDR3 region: CSASPWTGYSNQPQHF. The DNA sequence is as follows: TGCAGTGCAAGTCCTTGGACAGGGTATAGCAATCAGCCCCAGCATTTT.